The 15 T cell receptor beta chains below were found in one sample sequenced in a study of response to subunit inactivated influenza vaccine. TCRdb redid the calling of the RT-PCR reads with MiXCR, one entry per CDR3 protein. This sample yields roughly 700,000 distinct CDR3 sequences, of which roughly 13% are seen a single time; around 7% belongs to the top ten. The starting material was PBMCs from blood, obtained 14 days before vaccination. These receptors were obtained from a middle-aged man who received an inactivated influenza vaccine.

Only one count was recorded for this clonotype. This sequence joins TRBV20-1 and TRBJ2-7; D might be TRBD1 (8 bases). There are 14 residues in the CDR3. Trimming stripped 6 bases from V and 6 bases from J, with 21 bases between. Germline lookup yields CDR1 DFQATT and CDR2 SNEGSKA (reference sequence). The CDR3 DNA reads TGCAGTGCCCCACTACAGGGGGGGTTTTTCGAGCAGTACTTC. This codes for CSAPLQGGFFEQYF.

This clonotype was seen a few times. The chain employs TRBV12-3 or TRBV12-4 and TRBJ1-5; D gene ambiguous. Trimming removed 0 bases at V and 5 bases at J, with 5 bases between. The CDR3 extends over 13 amino acids. CDR3 sequence: CASSLAAYQPQHF. In nucleotides, the CDR3 is TGTGCCAGCAGTTTAGCCGCTTATCAGCCCCAGCATTTT.

The chain carries TRBV20-1 and TRBJ2-1, with 9 bases aligning to TRBD2. The CDR3 runs to 16 residues. CDR1 and CDR2 (germline): DFQATT, SNEGSKA (reference sequence). V lost 3 bases and J lost 2; bases outside the gene matches: 8. The CDR3 DNA sequence: TGCAGTGCTAGGAAGGCGGCGGGAGGGACCTACAATGAGCAGTTCTTC. It translates to CSARKAAGGTYNEQFF.

V is TRBV6-1 and J is TRBJ2-1, with D possibly TRBD1 on 6 matching bases. Trimming took 11 bases from V and 11 from J, leaving 22 bases between them. Per germline, CDR1 MNHNS and CDR2 SASEGT. The CDR3 runs to 13 residues. In nucleotides, the CDR3 is TGTGCCTCGAGGACAGACCTAGTTAGCCAGCAGTTCTTC. Translated: CASRTDLVSQQFF.

This chain joins TRBV7-2 and TRBJ2-7; D unclear. V was shortened by 5 bases and J by 3 bases, with 17 bases between the two germline ends. This CDR3 spans 15 amino acids. CDR1 SGHTA and CDR2 FQGNSA come from the germline V gene. The CDR3 here is CASSISGKPFYEQYF. CDR3 nucleotides: TGTGCCAGCAGCATTTCCGGAAAGCCTTTCTACGAGCAGTACTTC.

This clonotype was recorded many times. The chain couples TRBV24-1 to TRBJ2-2; 7 bases line up with TRBD1. CDR1 and CDR2 from the germline V gene are KGHDR and SFDVKD. CDR3 length: 15 amino acids. Unmatched junction bases numbered 8, after V lost 4 bases and J lost 7 bases. CDR3 loop: CATSDSDRAVGELFF. DNA of the CDR3: TGTGCCACCAGTGACTCCGACAGGGCGGTCGGGGAGCTGTTTTTT.

This clonotype was counted a few times. The CDR3 spells CAISGRLDEQFF. The CDR3, as DNA: TGTGCCATCAGTGGACGACTAGATGAGCAGTTCTTC. The V gene is TRBV10-3, the J gene TRBJ2-1; a weak D match, TRBD2 (6 bases). Germline CDR1 and CDR2: ENHRY and SYGVKD. V gave up 4 bases and J gave up 8 bases, with 9 bases separating them. The CDR3 consists of 12 residues.

This clonotype has a count of ten or more. The V and J genes are TRBV20-1 and TRBJ1-2; D gene ambiguous. Trimming removed 1 base from V and 7 bases from J, with 16 bases in between. CDR3 length: 14 amino acids. Germline CDR1 is DFQATT and CDR2 is SNEGSKA (reference sequence). CDR3 sequence (DNA): TGCAGTGCTAGAGTCTCTTCAATATCTAGTGGCTACACCTTC. It translates to CSARVSSISSGYTF.

V usage is TRBV11-2 and J usage is TRBJ2-1; D may be TRBD1 (5 bases). Germline CDR1 and CDR2: SGHAT and FQNNGV. Trimming pared 1 base from V and 0 bases from J, leaving 13 bases between. The CDR3 loop spans 17 amino acids. CDR3 region: CASSLGGHRSSYNEQFF. In nucleotides, the CDR3 is TGTGCCAGCAGCTTAGGGGGCCACAGGAGCTCCTACAATGAGCAGTTCTTC.

The rearrangement links TRBV12-3 or TRBV12-4 to TRBJ2-6, with 7 bases fitting TRBD1. Losses at the gene ends were 4 bases for V and 2 bases for J; bases not matched to a gene: 8. The length of the CDR3 is 17 residues. CDR3 residues: CASSSKTGSAGANVLTF. In nucleotides, the CDR3 is TGTGCCAGCAGTTCCAAGACAGGGTCGGCTGGGGCCAACGTCCTGACTTTC.

There are a few counts of this clonotype. This chain joins TRBV24-1 and TRBJ2-1; 9 nucleotides align to TRBD1. V shed 7 bases, J shed 8 bases, and the junction held 5 bases outside the gene matches. The CDR3 is 13 residues long. Germline values: CDR1 KGHDR, CDR2 SFDVKD. As DNA, the CDR3 is TGTGCCACCAGGGGCCGGACAGGGGATGAGCAGTTCTTC. Protein: CATRGRTGDEQFF.

The chain is built from TRBV7-9 and TRBJ2-5; 11 bases are a match to TRBD1. The CDR3 contains 17 residues. With V trimmed by 6 bases and J by 4 bases, 13 bases remained unmatched. CDR1 is SEHNR and CDR2 is FQNEAQ in the germline V gene (reference sequence). The chain's CDR3 is CASRPSSGTGGRETQYF. DNA of the CDR3: TGTGCCAGCAGACCGAGCTCCGGGACAGGGGGTCGAGAGACCCAGTACTTC.

Notes on this clonotype: Given the absence of the conserved phenylalanine or tryptophan at the CDR3 end, a read error is likely. J is TRBJ1-2 and V is TRBV20-1; TRBD1 aligns across 7 bases. V trimming: 3 bases; J trimming: 3 bases; junction bases outside the gene matches: 7. In germline, CDR1 is DFQATT, CDR2 SNEGSKA (reference sequence). The CDR3 sequence is 14 residues long. The CDR3: CSARRSDRDYGYTL. CDR3 DNA sequence: TGCAGTGCTAGGAGATCCGACAGGGACTATGGCTACACCCTC.

This clonotype was seen a handful of times. Its ends do not fully match the called genes, so a read error is possible. This chain links TRBV6-5 with TRBJ2-3, with a tentative D call TRBD1 (6 bases). Germline loops: CDR1 MNHEY, CDR2 SVGAGI. The CDR3 has 17 residues. This CDR3 is CASSNSLGAASTDTQYF. DNA of the CDR3: TGTGCCAGCAGTAACTCCTTGGGGGCAGCTAGCACAGATACGCAGTATTTT.

The genes are TRBV28 and TRBJ2-7, with TRBD2 as a possible D gene (6 bases). Germline values: CDR1 MDHEN, CDR2 SYDVKM. The CDR3 length is 12 residues. The ends were cut back, 11 bases at V and 2 bases at J, with 13 bases in the middle. CDR3 sequence (DNA): TGTGCCTGCGGGAAGGGGACCTACGAGCAGTACTTC. It yields the protein CACGKGTYEQYF.